The source of this T cell receptor beta chain is a study of siplizumab effects on memory and regulatory T cells. Overall study results and limits: In unstimulated cells, naive T cells appeared more diverse than memory T cells and seemed major alloresponse contributors.

Sequenced by immunoSEQ multiplex PCR; TCRdb stores in-frame clones only, minus some. The table has 100,000 or so clones, more than 85% seen once. The CDR3 loop spans 15 amino acids. The germline CDR1 and CDR2 sequences are SNHLY and FYNNEI. Losses at the gene ends were 6 bases for V and 8 bases for J; bases not matched to a gene: 7. As regards this clone: The antigen is undetermined.

The specimen sequenced was CD4+ T cells sorted from blood. The chain employs TRBV2 and TRBJ2-4, with 13 bases aligning to TRBD2. The TCR sequence derives from a human donor in good health. Some clones in this sample may be carry-over from other donors' samples. DNA of the CDR3: TGTGCCAGCAGAGGGACTAGCGGGATTGTTTACATTCAGTACTTC. Protein: CASRGTSGIVYIQYF.